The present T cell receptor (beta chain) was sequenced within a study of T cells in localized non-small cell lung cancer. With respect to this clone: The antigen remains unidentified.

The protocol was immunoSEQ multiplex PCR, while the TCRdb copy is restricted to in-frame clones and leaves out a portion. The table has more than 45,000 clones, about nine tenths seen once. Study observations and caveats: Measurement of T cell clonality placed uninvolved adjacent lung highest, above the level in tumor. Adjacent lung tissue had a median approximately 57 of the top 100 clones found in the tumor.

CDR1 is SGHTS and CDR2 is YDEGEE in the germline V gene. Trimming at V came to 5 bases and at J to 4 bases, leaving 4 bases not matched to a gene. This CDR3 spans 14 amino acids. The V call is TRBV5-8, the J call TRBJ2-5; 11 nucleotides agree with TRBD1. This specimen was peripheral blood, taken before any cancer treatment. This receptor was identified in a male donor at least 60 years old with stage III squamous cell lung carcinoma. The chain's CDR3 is CASRPDRGRETQYF. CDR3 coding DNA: TGTGCCAGCAGACCGGACAGGGGGCGAGAGACCCAGTACTTC.